Given below is one T cell receptor (beta chain) in context. This sample stems from a study of T-cell memory formation after mild COVID-19. Whole-study context: Largely donor-specific TCR clusters were found.

The germline gives CDR1 SGHTA, CDR2 FQGNSA. CDR3 length: 15 amino acids. V was pared by 5 bases and J by 7 bases, with 17 bases between. 5'RACE primed at constant segments yielded TCR alpha and TCR beta cDNA libraries bearing sample barcodes and UMIs. In TCRdb, the 5' RACE reads were re-called with MiXCR into one record per CDR3 protein. This table has some 50,000 distinct CDR3 sequences, roughly an eighth appearing once. This chain joins TRBV7-2 and TRBJ1-4; a weak D match, TRBD1 (5 bases). The sequenced material came from PBMCs or a T cell subset sorted from them (not recorded which). The TCR comes from a man aged 18 to 29 who had mild COVID-19 (a few samples of this study predate the infection). Cell type and time point are not known. CDR3 nucleotide sequence: TGTGCCAGCAGCCGTCTCAGGGCTCGGGTTGAAAAACTGTTTTTT. Protein product: CASSRLRARVEKLFF.